The 9 T cell receptor beta chains below all came from one sample that was sequenced in a study of sequential checkpoint blockade in melanoma. Only in-frame clones appear in the TCRdb table, and some are missing; sequencing was by immunoSEQ multiplex PCR. Counted here are tens of thousands of clones, 65% to 85% occurring once; the ten biggest clones make up about 17%. Treatment noted: randomized to nivolumab then ipilimumab (arm A) or the reverse (arm B). The specimen was CD8+ T cells sorted from blood (inferred from file names), collected from a patient given nivolumab and ipilimumab in sequence. The receptors here all came from a human donor with melanoma.

V usage is TRBV5-6 and J usage is TRBJ1-5; a possible D gene is TRBD1 (5 bases). CDR1 and CDR2 (germline): SGHDT, YYEEEE. This CDR3 spans 13 amino acids. The V gene lost 3 bases and the J gene lost 7 bases, with 11 bases spanning the gap. The CDR3 DNA is TGTGCCAGCAGCTCCCCGGGGGGGCAGCCCCAGCATTTT. It encodes CASSSPGGQPQHF.

This clone was detected only once. V is TRBV4-3 and J is TRBJ1-1; 11 nucleotides agree with TRBD1. Germline V gene data show CDR1 as LGHNA and CDR2 as YSLEER. CDR3 length equals 15 residues. Germline trimming cut 5 bases from V and 5 bases from J; bases unmatched to any gene: 7. CDR3 nucleotides: TGCGCCAGCAGCACGAGGACAGGGGGCAAAACTGAAGCTTTCTTT. It translates to CASSTRTGGKTEAFF.

The gene calls are TRBV28 and TRBJ2-1, with D maybe TRBD1 (5 bases). The CDR3 length is 13 residues. CDR1 and CDR2 (germline): MDHEN, SYDVKM. With 3 bases removed from V and 9 bases from J, the gap between germline ends came to 12 bases. The CDR3 region has the DNA TGTGCCAGCAGTTTTACAGTTCAGGGTGAGCAGTTCTTC. Translating gives CASSFTVQGEQFF.

This clone occurred once. This chain joins TRBV9 and TRBJ1-2; no definite D call. The CDR3 sequence is 11 residues long. Between the trimmed V and J ends, which lost 4 bases and 6 bases, there was a span of 7 bases. The germline gives CDR1 SGDLS, CDR2 YYNGEE. CDR3 coding DNA: TGTGCCAGCAGCTCCCGGGATGGCTACACCTTC. This sequence encodes CASSSRDGYTF.

In its sample, this clone was seen a few times. V is TRBV14 and J is TRBJ1-1; the D gene is possibly TRBD1 (5 bases). CDR1 is SGHDN and CDR2 is FVKESK in the germline V gene. This CDR3 has 15 amino acids. V dropped 0 bases and J dropped 4 bases, with 12 bases sitting between them. The CDR3, as DNA: TGTGCCAGCAGCCAAGATTATCCAGGGCTCACTGAAGCTTTCTTT. This gives the protein CASSQDYPGLTEAFF.

This chain connects TRBV11-2 to TRBJ2-1; no clear D gene. Trimming took off 4 bases at V and 7 bases at J, with 8 bases between the two ends. Germline CDR1 is SGHAT and CDR2 is FQNNGV. This CDR3 region has 12 residues. The CDR3 spells CASSSGSNEQFF. CDR3 nucleotides: TGTGCCAGCAGCTCCGGTTCTAATGAGCAGTTCTTC.

The chain recombines TRBV9 with TRBJ2-5; perhaps TRBD2 as D (5 bases). V lost 4 bases and J 4 bases, leaving 11 bases between the germline ends. Germline values: CDR1 SGDLS, CDR2 YYNGEE. There are 13 residues in the CDR3. CDR3 residues: CASSKTSGETQYF. In nucleotides, the CDR3 is TGTGCCAGCAGCAAAACTAGTGGAGAGACCCAGTACTTC. The full variable domain, its missing parts supplied by reference TRBV9 and TRBJ2-5, is DSGVTQTPKHLITATGQRVTLRCSPRSGDLSVYWYQQSLDQGLQFLIQYYNGEERAKGNILERFSAQQFPDLHSELNLSSLELGDSALYFCASSKTSGETQYFGPGTRLLVL.

The J gene is TRBJ1-1, the V gene TRBV13, with 7 nucleotides matching TRBD1. CDR3 length: 14 amino acids. In germline, CDR1 is PRHDT, CDR2 FYEKMQ (reference sequence). The J segment lost 6 bases and the V segment lost 4 bases, leaving 8 bases of the junction unmatched. CDR3 in amino acids: CASSSGTARPEAFF. The CDR3 DNA sequence: TGTGCCAGCAGCTCCGGGACAGCGAGGCCTGAAGCTTTCTTT.

This clone came up a few times. V gene TRBV5-1 combines with J gene TRBJ2-2; D is undetermined. The CDR3 totals 16 residues. Per germline, CDR1 SGHRS and CDR2 YFSETQ. Trimming cost V 0 bases and J 3 bases, with 12 bases left between them. CDR3 amino acids: CASSLGLRIDTGELFF. CDR3 bases: TGCGCCAGCAGCTTGGGGTTGCGAATCGACACCGGGGAGCTGTTTTTT.